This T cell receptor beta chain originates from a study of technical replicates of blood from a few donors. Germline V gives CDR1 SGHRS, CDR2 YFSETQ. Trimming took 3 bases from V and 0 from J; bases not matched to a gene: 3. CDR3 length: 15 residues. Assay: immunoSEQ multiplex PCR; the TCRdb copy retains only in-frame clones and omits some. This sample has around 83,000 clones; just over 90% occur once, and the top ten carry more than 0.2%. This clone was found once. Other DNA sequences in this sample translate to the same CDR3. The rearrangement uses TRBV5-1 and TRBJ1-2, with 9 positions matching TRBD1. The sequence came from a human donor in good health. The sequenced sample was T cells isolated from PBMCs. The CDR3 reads CASSWGQGANYGYTF. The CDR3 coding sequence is TGCGCCAGCAGCTGGGGACAGGGAGCTAACTATGGCTACACCTTC.